What follows are 14 T cell receptor beta chains derived from one specimen sequenced in a study of neoadjuvant anti-PD-1 for oral cavity cancer. Data came from immunoSEQ multiplex PCR; TCRdb stores just in-frame clones and leaves some out. The sample lists approximately 13,000 clones, roughly 71% occurring once. The time point denotes: after neoadjuvant nivolumab, at surgical resection. The material was PBMCs, obtained after nivolumab (anti-PD-1) treatment. Receptors were obtained from a person aged 40 to 85 with oral cavity squamous cell carcinoma.

The CDR3 bases are TGTGCCAGCAGCCAAACGGGACTAGCGGGAGGGACCTCCTACAATGAGCAGTTCTTC. It codes for CASSQTGLAGGTSYNEQFF. This chain joins TRBV4-2 and TRBJ2-1, with TRBD2 identical over 16 bases. There are 19 residues in the CDR3. V gave up 2 bases and J gave up 0 bases; unmatched junction bases: 4. The germline gives CDR1 LGHNA, CDR2 YNFKEQ.

This clone was seen more than once but under ten times. The J gene is TRBJ2-3, the V gene TRBV4-1; weak D call: TRBD2 (5 bases). From germline, CDR1 is MGHRA and CDR2 YSYEKL. This CDR3 comprises 15 residues. Between the trimmed V and J ends, which lost 0 bases and 5 bases, there was a span of 12 bases. The CDR3 nucleotides are TGCGCCAGCAGCCAAGATCTGACCGGGATAGATACGCAGTATTTT. This translates into CASSQDLTGIDTQYF.

This chain links TRBV2 with TRBJ2-5; D may match TRBD1 or TRBD2 (5 bases each). The germline gives CDR1 SNHLY, CDR2 FYNNEI. There are 13 residues in the CDR3. V dropped 6 bases and J dropped 0 bases, with 8 bases sitting between them. CDR3 in amino acids: CASSWGYQETQYF. As DNA, the CDR3 is TGTGCCAGCAGCTGGGGGTACCAAGAGACCCAGTACTTC.

The chain carries TRBV10-3 and TRBJ2-3; 8 positions agree with TRBD2. CDR1 is ENHRY, CDR2 SYGVKD, per germline. Germline trimming cut 5 bases from V and 0 bases from J; bases unmatched to any gene: 10. The CDR3 sequence is 17 residues long. CDR3 nucleotides: TGTGCCATCAGTAAGATTTATTCGGGAGGGAGCACAGATACGCAGTATTTT. Translation gives CAISKIYSGGSTDTQYF.

The rearrangement uses TRBV5-5 and TRBJ1-1; 10 bases map to TRBD1. Germline CDR1 is SGHKS and CDR2 is YYEKEE (reference sequence). Trimming cost V 4 bases and J 5 bases; bases outside gene matches: 8. This CDR3 has 15 amino acids. The CDR3 reads CASSRQGASSTEAFF. The CDR3 nucleotides read TGTGCCAGCAGCAGACAGGGGGCGTCGAGTACTGAAGCTTTCTTT.

The chain has TRBV11-2 and TRBJ2-2; no clear D gene. In germline, CDR1 is SGHAT, CDR2 FQNNGV. CDR3 length: 16 residues. Trimming shortened V by 5 bases and J by 7 bases, and 20 bases separated the two germline ends. This CDR3 is CASSAYGTVLVGELFF. The CDR3 DNA reads TGTGCCAGCAGCGCTTACGGAACAGTTCTTGTCGGGGAGCTGTTTTTT.

The rearrangement joins TRBV5-1 to TRBJ2-2; 11 bases are a match to TRBD2. The CDR3 runs to 15 residues. The J segment lost 7 bases and the V segment lost 4 bases, leaving 6 bases of the junction unmatched. The germline V gene encodes CDR1 SGHRS and CDR2 YFSETQ. CDR3 protein: CASSDSGRAIGELFF. For the CDR3, the DNA is TGCGCCAGCAGCGATAGCGGGAGGGCCATCGGGGAGCTGTTTTTT.

V usage is TRBV29-1 and J usage is TRBJ2-1, with D possibly TRBD1 on 6 matching bases. CDR3 length: 15 amino acids. Germline-derived CDR1 and CDR2 are SQVTM and ANQGSEA. Trimming left V 4 bases short and J 0 bases short, with 13 bases between. In nucleotides, the CDR3 is TGCAGCGTTGCAGGGGCCTACCCCTCCTACAATGAGCAGTTCTTC. Translated: CSVAGAYPSYNEQFF.

Here the CDR3 reads CASNDGGRQERYEQYF. The CDR3 DNA follows: TGTGCCAGCAACGACGGGGGTCGACAGGAACGCTACGAGCAGTACTTC. The chain combines TRBV21-1 with TRBJ2-7. TRBV21-1 is a known pseudogene. The CDR3 consists of 16 residues.

The rearrangement links TRBV6-6 to TRBJ1-1; D is uncertain. Trimming took 5 bases from V and 0 from J, leaving 16 bases between them. The CDR3 is made up of 16 amino acids. CDR1 and CDR2 (germline): MNHNY, SVGAGI (reference sequence). As DNA, the CDR3 is TGTGCCAGCAGTCCTCGCAGGTCGGACTTGAACACTGAAGCTTTCTTT. Amino acids: CASSPRRSDLNTEAFF.

V usage is TRBV12-5 and J usage is TRBJ2-3; 7 bases are a match to TRBD1. The ends lost 1 base at V and 2 bases at J; junction bases unmatched: 6. The V gene's germline CDR1 is LGHNT and CDR2 FRNRAP. The CDR3 loop spans 16 amino acids. The CDR3 DNA follows: TGTGCTAGTGGTTTGGGGACAGGACCCTCCACAGATACGCAGTATTTT. Translating it yields CASGLGTGPSTDTQYF.

The V call is TRBV2, the J call TRBJ2-7, with 10 bases matching TRBD2. The CDR3 consists of 16 residues. Germline-derived CDR1 and CDR2 are SNHLY and FYNNEI. V gave up 6 bases and J gave up 5 bases; unmatched junction bases: 13. CDR3 loop: CASRPSGSLGIHEQYF. CDR3 DNA sequence: TGTGCCAGCAGGCCTAGCGGGAGCCTCGGAATACACGAGCAGTACTTC. Full variable domain (outside the CDR3, taken from reference TRBV2 and TRBJ2-7): EPEVTQTPSHQVTQMGQEVILRCVPISNHLYFYWYRQILGQKVEFLVSFYNNEISEKSEIFDDQFSVERPDGSNFTLKIRSTKLEDSAMYFCASRPSGSLGIHEQYFGPGTRLTVT.

This sequence joins TRBV30 and TRBJ1-3; D not resolved. Trimming removed 4 bases from V and 4 bases from J, with 8 bases in between. The CDR3 extends over 12 amino acids. Germline V gene sequence: CDR1 GTSNPN, CDR2 SVGIG (reference sequence). CDR3 DNA: TGTGCCTGGACCCCGGGCGGAAACACCATATATTTT. The encoded protein is CAWTPGGNTIYF.

The genes are TRBV5-6 and TRBJ2-7; 13 bases match TRBD2. The length of the CDR3 is 16 residues. Germline loops: CDR1 SGHDT, CDR2 YYEEEE. V dropped 4 bases and J dropped 4; count of bases not matched to a gene: 8. Here the CDR3 reads CASSGGTSGDRYEQYF. Here the CDR3 DNA reads TGTGCCAGCAGCGGCGGGACTAGCGGGGATAGGTACGAGCAGTACTTC. The whole variable domain, filled in from reference TRBV5-6 and TRBJ2-7, reads DAGVTQSPTHLIKTRGQQVTLRCSPKSGHDTVSWYQQALGQGPQFIFQYYEEEERQRGNFPDRFSGHQFPNYSSELNVNALLLGDSALYLCASSGGTSGDRYEQYFGPGTRLTVT.